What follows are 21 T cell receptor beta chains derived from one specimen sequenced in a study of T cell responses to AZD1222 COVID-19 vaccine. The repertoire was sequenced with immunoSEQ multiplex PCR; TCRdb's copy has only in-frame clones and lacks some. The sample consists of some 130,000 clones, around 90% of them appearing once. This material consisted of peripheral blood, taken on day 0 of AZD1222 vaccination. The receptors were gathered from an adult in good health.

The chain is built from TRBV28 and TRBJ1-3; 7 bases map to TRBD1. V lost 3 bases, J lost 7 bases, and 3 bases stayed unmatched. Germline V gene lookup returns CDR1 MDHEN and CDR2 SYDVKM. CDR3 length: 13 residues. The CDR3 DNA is TGTGCCAGCAGTTTTGTGACAGGGAACACCATATATTTT. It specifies CASSFVTGNTIYF.

The CDR3 here is CASSRGTSRTQYF. The CDR3 region has the DNA TGTGCCAGCTCCCGTGGAACTAGCCGTACGCAGTATTTT. This chain uses TRBV25-1 with TRBJ2-3; a weak D match, TRBD2 (6 bases). Germline assignment: CDR1 MGHDK and CDR2 SYGVNS. There are 13 residues in the CDR3. Trimming removed 8 bases at V and 8 bases at J, with 17 bases between. Full variable domain (outside the CDR3, taken from reference TRBV25-1 and TRBJ2-3): EADIYQTPRYLVIGTGKKITLECSQTMGHDKMYWYQQDPGMELHLIHYSYGVNSTEKGDLSSESTVSRIRTEHFPLTLESARPSHTSQYLCASSRGTSRTQYFGPGTRLTVL.

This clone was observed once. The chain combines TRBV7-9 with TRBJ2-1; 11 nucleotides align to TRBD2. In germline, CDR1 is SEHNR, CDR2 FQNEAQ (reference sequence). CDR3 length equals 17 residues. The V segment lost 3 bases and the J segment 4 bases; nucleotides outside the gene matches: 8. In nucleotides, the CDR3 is TGTGCCAGCAGCTTTTCCTTTCGACTAGCGGGGTACAATGAGCAGTTCTTC. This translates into CASSFSFRLAGYNEQFF.

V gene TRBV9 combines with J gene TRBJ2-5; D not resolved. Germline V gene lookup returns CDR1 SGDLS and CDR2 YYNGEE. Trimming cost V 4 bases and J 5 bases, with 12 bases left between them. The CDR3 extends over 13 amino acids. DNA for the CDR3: TGTGCCAGCAGCCAGACCGGGTGGGAGACCCAGTACTTC. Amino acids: CASSQTGWETQYF.

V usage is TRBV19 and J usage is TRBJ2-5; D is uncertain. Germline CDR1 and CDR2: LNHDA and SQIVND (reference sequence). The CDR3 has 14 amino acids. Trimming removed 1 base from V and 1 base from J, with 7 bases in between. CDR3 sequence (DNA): TGTGCCAGTAGTATAGCGGGCAGCCAAGAGACCCAGTACTTC. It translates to CASSIAGSQETQYF.

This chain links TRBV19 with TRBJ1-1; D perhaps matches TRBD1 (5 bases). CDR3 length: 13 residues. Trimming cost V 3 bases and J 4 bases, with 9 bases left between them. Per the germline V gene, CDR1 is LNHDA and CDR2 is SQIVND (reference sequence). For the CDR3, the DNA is TGTGCCAGTAGTATGGCGGGGGGCACTGAAGCTTTCTTT. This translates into CASSMAGGTEAFF. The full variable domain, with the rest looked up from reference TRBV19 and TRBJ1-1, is DGGITQSPKYLFRKEGQNVTLSCEQNLNHDAMYWYRQDPGQGLRLIYYSQIVNDFQKGDIAEGYSVSREKKESFPLTVTSAQKNPTAFYLCASSMAGGTEAFFGQGTRLTVV.

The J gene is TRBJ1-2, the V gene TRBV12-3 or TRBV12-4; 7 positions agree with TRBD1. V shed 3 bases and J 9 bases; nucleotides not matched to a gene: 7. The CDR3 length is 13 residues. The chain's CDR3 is CASSLGTARSYTF. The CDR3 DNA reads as TGTGCCAGCAGTTTGGGGACAGCCCGGAGCTACACCTTC.

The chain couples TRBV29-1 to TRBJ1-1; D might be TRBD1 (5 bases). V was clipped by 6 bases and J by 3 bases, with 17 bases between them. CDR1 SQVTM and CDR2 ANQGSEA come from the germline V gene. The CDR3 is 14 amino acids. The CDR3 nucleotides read TGCAGCGTCGGTGGTGCTAGGGGATACACTGAAGCTTTCTTT. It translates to CSVGGARGYTEAFF.

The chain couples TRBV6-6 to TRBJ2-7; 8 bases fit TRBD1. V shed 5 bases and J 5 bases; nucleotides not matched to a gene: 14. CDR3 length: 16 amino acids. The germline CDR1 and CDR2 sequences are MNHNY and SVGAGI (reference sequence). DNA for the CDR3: TGTGCCAGCAGTCCCGGCGCCTACAGGGGGGTCAACGAGCAGTACTTC. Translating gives CASSPGAYRGVNEQYF.

The CDR3 DNA is TGTGCCAGCAGCTTAGGCGGCGGTGGTGGCTACACCTTC. Protein product: CASSLGGGGGYTF. The chain combines TRBV7-9 with TRBJ1-2, with D hard to call. V was cut by 1 base and J by 7 bases, with 10 bases left in between. This CDR3 has 13 amino acids. CDR1 is SEHNR and CDR2 is FQNEAQ in the germline V gene (reference sequence).

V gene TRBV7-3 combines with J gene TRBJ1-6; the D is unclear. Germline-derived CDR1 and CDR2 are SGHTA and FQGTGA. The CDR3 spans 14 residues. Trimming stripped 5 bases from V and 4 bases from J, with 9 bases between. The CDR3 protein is CASSLGTYNSPLHF. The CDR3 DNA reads TGTGCCAGCAGCCTGGGAACATATAATTCACCCCTCCACTTT. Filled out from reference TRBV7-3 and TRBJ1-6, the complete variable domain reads GAGVSQTPSNKVTEKGKYVELRCDPISGHTALYWYRQSLGQGPEFLIYFQGTGAADDSGLPNDRFFAVRPEGSVSTLKIQRTERGDSAVYLCASSLGTYNSPLHFGNGTRLTVT.

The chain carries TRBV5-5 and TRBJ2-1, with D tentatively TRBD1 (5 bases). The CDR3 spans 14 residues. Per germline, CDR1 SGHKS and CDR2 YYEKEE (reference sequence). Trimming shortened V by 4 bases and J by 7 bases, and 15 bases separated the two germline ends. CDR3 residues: CASSRDSLWNEQFF. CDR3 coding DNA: TGTGCCAGCAGCCGAGACAGCCTTTGGAATGAGCAGTTCTTC.

The CDR3 sequence: CATHSGSLYEQYF. Here the CDR3 DNA reads TGTGCCACCCATAGCGGGAGTCTATACGAGCAGTACTTC. The chain recombines TRBV19 with TRBJ2-7; 9 bases line up with TRBD2. Germline CDR1 is LNHDA and CDR2 is SQIVND (reference sequence). V lost 10 bases to trimming and J lost 4 bases; unmatched junction nucleotides: 8. The length of the CDR3 is 13 residues.

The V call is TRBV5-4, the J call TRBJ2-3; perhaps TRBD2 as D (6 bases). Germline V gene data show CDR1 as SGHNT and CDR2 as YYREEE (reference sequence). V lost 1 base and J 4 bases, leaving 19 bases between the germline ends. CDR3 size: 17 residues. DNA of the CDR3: TGTGCCAGCAGCTTGATTGGTTGGTCGGGGGAGGCAGATACGCAGTATTTT. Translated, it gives CASSLIGWSGEADTQYF.

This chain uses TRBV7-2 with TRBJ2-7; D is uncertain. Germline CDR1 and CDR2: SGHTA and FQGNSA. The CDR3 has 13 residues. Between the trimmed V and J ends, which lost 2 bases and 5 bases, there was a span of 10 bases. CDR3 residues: CASSLSPQDEQYF. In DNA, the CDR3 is TGTGCCAGCAGCTTAAGTCCCCAAGACGAGCAGTACTTC.

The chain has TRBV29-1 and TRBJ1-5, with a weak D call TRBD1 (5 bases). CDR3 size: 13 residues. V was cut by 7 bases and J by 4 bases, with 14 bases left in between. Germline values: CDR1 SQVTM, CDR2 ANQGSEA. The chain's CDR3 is CSGAGGGNQPQHF. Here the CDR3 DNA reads TGCAGCGGGGCTGGGGGGGGGAATCAGCCCCAGCATTTT.

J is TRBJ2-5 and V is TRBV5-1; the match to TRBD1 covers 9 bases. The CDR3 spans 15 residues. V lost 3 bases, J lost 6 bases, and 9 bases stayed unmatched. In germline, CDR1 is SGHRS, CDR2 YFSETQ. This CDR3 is CASSSLGQGEKTQYF. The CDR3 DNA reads TGCGCCAGCAGCTCCTTGGGACAGGGTGAGAAGACCCAGTACTTC. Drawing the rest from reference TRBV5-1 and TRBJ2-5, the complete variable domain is KAGVTQTPRYLIKTRGQQVTLSCSPISGHRSVSWYQQTPGQGLQFLFEYFSETQRNKGNFPGRFSGRQFSNSRSEMNVSTLELGDSALYLCASSSLGQGEKTQYFGPGTRLLVL.

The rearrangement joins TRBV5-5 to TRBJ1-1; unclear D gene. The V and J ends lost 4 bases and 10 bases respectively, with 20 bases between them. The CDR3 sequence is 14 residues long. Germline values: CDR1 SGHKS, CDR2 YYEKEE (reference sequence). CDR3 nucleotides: TGTGCCAGCAGCCACCGGACGTCAAAGGCAGCAGCTTTCTTT. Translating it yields CASSHRTSKAAAFF.

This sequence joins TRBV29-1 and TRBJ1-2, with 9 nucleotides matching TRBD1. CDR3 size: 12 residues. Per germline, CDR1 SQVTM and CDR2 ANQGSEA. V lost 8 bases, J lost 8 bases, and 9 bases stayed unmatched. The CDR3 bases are TGCAGCACAAGGACAGGGGAGGAAGGCTACACCTTC. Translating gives CSTRTGEEGYTF.

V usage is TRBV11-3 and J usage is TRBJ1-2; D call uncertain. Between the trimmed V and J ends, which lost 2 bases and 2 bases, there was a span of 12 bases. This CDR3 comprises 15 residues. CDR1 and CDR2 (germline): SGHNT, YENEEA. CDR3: CASSLNFIGNYGYTF. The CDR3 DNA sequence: TGTGCCAGCAGCTTAAACTTTATAGGGAACTATGGCTACACCTTC.

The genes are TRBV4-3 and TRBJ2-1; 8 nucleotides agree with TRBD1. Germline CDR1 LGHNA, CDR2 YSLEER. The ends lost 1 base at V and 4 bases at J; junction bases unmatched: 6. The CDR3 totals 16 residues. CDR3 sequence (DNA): TGCGCCAGCAGCCAAGTTGGCAGGGGGCAATACAATGAGCAGTTCTTC. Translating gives CASSQVGRGQYNEQFF.